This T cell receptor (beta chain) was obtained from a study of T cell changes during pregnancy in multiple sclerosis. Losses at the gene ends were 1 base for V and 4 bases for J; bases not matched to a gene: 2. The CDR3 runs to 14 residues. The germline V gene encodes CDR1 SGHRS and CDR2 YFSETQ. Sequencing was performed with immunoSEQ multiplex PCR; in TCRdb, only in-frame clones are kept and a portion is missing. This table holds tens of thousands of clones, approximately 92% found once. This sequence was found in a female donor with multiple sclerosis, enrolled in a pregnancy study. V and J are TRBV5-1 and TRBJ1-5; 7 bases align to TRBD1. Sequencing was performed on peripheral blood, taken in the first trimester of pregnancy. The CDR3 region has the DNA TGCGCCAGCAGCTTGACAGGGGAGAATCAGCCCCAGCATTTT. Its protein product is CASSLTGENQPQHF.